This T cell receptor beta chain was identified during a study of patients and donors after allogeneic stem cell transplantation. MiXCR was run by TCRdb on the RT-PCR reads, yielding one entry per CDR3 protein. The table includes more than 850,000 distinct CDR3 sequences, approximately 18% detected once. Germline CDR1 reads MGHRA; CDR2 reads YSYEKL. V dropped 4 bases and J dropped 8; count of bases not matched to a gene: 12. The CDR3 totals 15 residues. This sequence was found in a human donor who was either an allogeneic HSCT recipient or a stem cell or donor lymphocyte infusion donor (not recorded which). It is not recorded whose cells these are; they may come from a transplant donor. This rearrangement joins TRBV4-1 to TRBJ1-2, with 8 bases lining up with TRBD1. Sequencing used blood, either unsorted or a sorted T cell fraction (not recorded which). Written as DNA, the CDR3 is TGCGCCAGCAGCCGATTGACAGGGGAGATGGAAGGCTACACCTTC. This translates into CASSRLTGEMEGYTF.